What follows describes a single TCR beta chain. TCRdb's copy holds only in-frame clones and misses some; the assay was immunoSEQ multiplex PCR. The repertoire holds roughly 160,000 clones, with approximately 86% as singletons. This sample is part of a study of blood T cell repertoires in COVID-19. Study-wide context: The analysed material was cDNA or gDNA that came from T cells, B-cell-depleted T cells, or PBMCs.

The CDR3 is 16 amino acids. Germline V gene lookup returns CDR1 SGHDT and CDR2 YYEEEE. Trimming took 3 bases from V and 7 from J; bases not matched to a gene: 10. This rearrangement joins TRBV5-6 to TRBJ1-4; 9 bases are a match to TRBD1. The source is a woman older than 75 with COVID-19, enrolled during active disease. The sample comprised peripheral blood. The DNA for the CDR3 is TGTGCCAGCAGCTCGACCGGGACAGGGTCGAGTGAAAAACTGTTTTTT. Translation gives CASSSTGTGSSEKLFF.